Detailed here is one T cell receptor beta chain. Antigen: not known. The CDR3 totals 11 residues. The germline V gene has CDR1 SQVTM and CDR2 ANQGSEA. V shed 8 bases and J shed 5 bases, with 12 bases lying between them. These data are taken from a study of response to subunit inactivated influenza vaccine. MiXCR was run by TCRdb on the RT-PCR reads, yielding one entry per CDR3 protein. The sample contains about 800,000 distinct CDR3 sequences, approximately 21% of which appear only once. Whole-study findings and limits: Seasonal influenza vaccination, on each occasion, was suggested by the authors to recruit few new T cells.

This receptor was taken from a man aged 50 or older who received an inactivated influenza vaccine. This specimen consisted of PBMCs from blood, obtained 4 to 6 days after vaccination. J is TRBJ2-5 and V is TRBV29-1; either TRBD1 or TRBD2 may supply D (5 bases each). CDR3 in amino acids: CSSRRGETQYF. The DNA of the CDR3 is TGCAGCTCTCGCCGGGGCGAGACCCAGTACTTC.